This T cell receptor beta chain was sequenced during a study of T cells in localized non-small cell lung cancer. Profiling relied on immunoSEQ multiplex PCR, and the TCRdb table lists in-frame clones only, not all of them. The sample has roughly 35,000 clones, more than 80% seen once. Trimming at V came to 4 bases and at J to 1 base, leaving 3 bases not matched to a gene. The CDR3 loop spans 15 amino acids. CDR1 is SGHDN, CDR2 FVKESK, per germline. The specimen comprised peripheral blood, sampled before any cancer treatment. V is TRBV14 and J is TRBJ2-3, with 9 bases fitting TRBD2. The receptor was isolated from a female donor of 60 years or more with stage I lung adenocarcinoma. The CDR3 bases are TGTGCCAGCAGCCTCATAGCGGGGGGCACAGATACGCAGTATTTT. It encodes CASSLIAGGTDTQYF.